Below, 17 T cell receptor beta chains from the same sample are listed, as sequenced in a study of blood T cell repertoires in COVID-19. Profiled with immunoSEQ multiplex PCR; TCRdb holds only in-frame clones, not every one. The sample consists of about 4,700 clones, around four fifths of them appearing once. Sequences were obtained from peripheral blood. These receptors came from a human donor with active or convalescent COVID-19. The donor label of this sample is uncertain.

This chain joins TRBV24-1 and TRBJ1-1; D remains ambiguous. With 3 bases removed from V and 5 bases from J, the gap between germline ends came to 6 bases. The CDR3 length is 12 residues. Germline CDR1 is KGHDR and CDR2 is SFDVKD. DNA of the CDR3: TGTGCCACCAGTGATGGGAGGACTGAAGCTTTCTTT. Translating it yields CATSDGRTEAFF.

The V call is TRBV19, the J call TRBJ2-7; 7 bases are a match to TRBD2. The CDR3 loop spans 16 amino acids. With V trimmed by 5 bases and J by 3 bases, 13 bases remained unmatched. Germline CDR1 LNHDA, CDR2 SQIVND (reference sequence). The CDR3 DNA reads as TGTGCCAGTAGTCTGGGAGGGACCGGGGGAAGCTACGAGCAGTACTTC. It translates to CASSLGGTGGSYEQYF.

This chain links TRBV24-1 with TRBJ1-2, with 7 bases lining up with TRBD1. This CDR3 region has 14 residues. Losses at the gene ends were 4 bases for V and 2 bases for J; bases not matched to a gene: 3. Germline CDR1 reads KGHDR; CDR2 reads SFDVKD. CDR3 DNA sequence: TGTGCCACCAGTGAGGGACAGATGAACTATGGCTACACCTTC. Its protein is CATSEGQMNYGYTF.

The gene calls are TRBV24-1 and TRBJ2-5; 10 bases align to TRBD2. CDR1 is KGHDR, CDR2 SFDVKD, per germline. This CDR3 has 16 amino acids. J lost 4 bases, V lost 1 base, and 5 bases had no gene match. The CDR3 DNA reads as TGTGCCACCAGTGATTTAGGTCTAGCGGGAGTAGAGACCCAGTACTTC. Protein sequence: CATSDLGLAGVETQYF.

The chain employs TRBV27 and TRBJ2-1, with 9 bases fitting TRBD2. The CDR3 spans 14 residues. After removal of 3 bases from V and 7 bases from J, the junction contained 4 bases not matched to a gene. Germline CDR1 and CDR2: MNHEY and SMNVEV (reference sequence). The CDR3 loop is CASSLREGWNEQFF. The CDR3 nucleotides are TGTGCCAGCAGTTTGCGGGAGGGCTGGAATGAGCAGTTCTTC.

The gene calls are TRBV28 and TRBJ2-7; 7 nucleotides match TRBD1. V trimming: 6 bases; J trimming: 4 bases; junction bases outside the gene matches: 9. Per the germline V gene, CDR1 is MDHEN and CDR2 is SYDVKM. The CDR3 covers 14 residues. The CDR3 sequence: CASSKTGTAYEQYF. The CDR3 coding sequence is TGTGCCAGCAGCAAAACCGGGACAGCTTACGAGCAGTACTTC.

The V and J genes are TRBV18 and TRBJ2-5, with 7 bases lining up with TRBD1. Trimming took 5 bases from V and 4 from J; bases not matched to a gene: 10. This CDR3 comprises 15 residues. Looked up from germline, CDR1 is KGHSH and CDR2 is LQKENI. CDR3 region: CASSSQGVPRETQYF. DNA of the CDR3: TGTGCCAGCTCATCCCAGGGGGTCCCTCGAGAGACCCAGTACTTC.

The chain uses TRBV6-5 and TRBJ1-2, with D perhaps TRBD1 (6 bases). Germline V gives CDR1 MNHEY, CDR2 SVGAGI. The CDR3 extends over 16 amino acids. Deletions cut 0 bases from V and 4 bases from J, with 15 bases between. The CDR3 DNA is TGTGCCAGCAGTTACTCTCGCGGACAGAACGTCTATGGCTACACCTTC. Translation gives CASSYSRGQNVYGYTF.

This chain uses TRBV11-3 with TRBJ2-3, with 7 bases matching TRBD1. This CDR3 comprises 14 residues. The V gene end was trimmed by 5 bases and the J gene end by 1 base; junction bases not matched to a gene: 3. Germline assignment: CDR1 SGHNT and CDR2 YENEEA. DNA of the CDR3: TGTGCCAGCAGCCCCGGACAGGGCACAGATACGCAGTATTTT. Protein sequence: CASSPGQGTDTQYF. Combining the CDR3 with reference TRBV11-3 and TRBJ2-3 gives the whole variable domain EAGVVQSPRYKIIEKKQPVAFWCNPISGHNTLYWYLQNLGQGPELLIRYENEEAVDDSQLPKDRFSAERLKGVDSTLKIQPAELGDSAVYLCASSPGQGTDTQYFGPGTRLTVL.

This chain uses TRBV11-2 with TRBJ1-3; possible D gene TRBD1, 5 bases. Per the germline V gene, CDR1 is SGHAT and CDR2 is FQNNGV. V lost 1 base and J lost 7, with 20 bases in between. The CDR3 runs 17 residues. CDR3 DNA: TGTGCCAGCAGCTTAGGTAGCAGGGTACTTGCCGACAACACCATATATTTT. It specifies CASSLGSRVLADNTIYF.

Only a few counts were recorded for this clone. CDR3 nucleotide sequence: TGTGCCAGCAGCCAAGGGGGGAGGATCGGAGAAAAACTGTTTTTT. Protein: CASSQGGRIGEKLFF. The chain has TRBV4-2 and TRBJ1-4; D is perhaps TRBD1 (5 bases). Germline V gene data show CDR1 as LGHNA and CDR2 as YNFKEQ. This CDR3 contains 15 residues. Trimming removed 1 base from V and 8 bases from J, with 14 bases in between.

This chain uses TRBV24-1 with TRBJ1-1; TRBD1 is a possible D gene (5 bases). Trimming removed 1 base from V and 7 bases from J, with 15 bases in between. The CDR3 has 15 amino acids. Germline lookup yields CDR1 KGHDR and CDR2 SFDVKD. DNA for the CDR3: TGTGCCACCAGTGATTTTCCGGCCGTGACAGTTGAAGCTTTCTTT. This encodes CATSDFPAVTVEAFF.

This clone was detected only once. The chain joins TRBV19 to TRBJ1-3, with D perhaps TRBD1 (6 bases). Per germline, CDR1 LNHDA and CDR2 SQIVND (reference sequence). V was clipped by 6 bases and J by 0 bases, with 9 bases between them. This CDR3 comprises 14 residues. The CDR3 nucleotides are TGTGCCAGTAGCGACAGGAGCTCTGGAAACACCATATATTTT. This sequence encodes CASSDRSSGNTIYF.

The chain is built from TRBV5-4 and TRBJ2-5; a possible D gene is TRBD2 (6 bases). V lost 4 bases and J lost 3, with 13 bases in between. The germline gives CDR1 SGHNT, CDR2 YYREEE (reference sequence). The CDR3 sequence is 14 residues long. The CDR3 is CASSGDLRKETQYF. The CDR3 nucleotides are TGTGCCAGCAGCGGGGACTTGAGGAAAGAGACCCAGTACTTC.

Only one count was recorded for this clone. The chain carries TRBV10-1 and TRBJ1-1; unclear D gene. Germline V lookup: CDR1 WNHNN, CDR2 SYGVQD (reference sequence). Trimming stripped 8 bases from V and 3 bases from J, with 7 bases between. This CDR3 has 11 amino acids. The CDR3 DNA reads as TGCGCCAGCGAGGGTTACACTGAAGCTTTCTTT. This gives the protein CASEGYTEAFF.

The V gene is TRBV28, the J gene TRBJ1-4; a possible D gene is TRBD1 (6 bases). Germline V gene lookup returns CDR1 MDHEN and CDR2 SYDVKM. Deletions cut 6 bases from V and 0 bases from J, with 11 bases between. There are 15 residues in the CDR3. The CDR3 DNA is TGTGCCAGCAGAACAGGGACCGCAACTAATGAAAAACTGTTTTTT. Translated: CASRTGTATNEKLFF.

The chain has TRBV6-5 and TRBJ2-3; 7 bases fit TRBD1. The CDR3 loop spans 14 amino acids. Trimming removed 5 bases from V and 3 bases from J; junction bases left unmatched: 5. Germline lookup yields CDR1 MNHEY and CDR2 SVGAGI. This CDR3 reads CASSHGQATDTQYF. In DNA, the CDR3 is TGTGCCAGCAGTCATGGACAGGCGACAGATACGCAGTATTTT.